These T cell receptor beta chains were read from a single sample in a study of T cells in Graves' hyperthyroidism and ophthalmopathy. TCRdb re-analysed the multiplex PCR reads in MiXCR, keeping a single row per CDR3 protein. The data show about 660,000 distinct CDR3 sequences, over 40% seen once. Sequenced: peripheral blood or thyroid tissue (not recorded which). The receptors derive from an adult man with Graves' disease, either hyperthyroidism or ophthalmopathy (not recorded which). Both conserved end residues are part of each CDR3. The D gene is left open where the match is weak. Clone sizes are given selectively: once, few, many, or a class where the clone is expanded.

-	TRBJ1-5	TRBV19	-	TGTGCCAGTAGCCTTCAGGATCCTTACTATAGCAATCAGCCCCAGCATTTT	CASSLQDPYYSNQPQHF
-	TRBJ1-4	TRBV15	many	TGTGCCACCAGCAGAGTTGAGGGTACTAATGAAAAACTGTTTTTT	CATSRVEGTNEKLFF
-	TRBJ2-7	TRBV6-5	once	TGTGCCAGCAGTTACGGGCAGAACACCGGGGAGCTGTACTTC	CASSYGQNTGELYF
-	TRBJ1-2	TRBV30	-	TGTGCCTGGAGTGCAGGGCATGGCTATGGCTACACCTTC	CAWSAGHGYGYTF
TRBD2	TRBJ2-7	TRBV2	few	TGTGCCAGCAGTGTCCTTAGCGGGACCTCCTACGAGCAGTACTTC	CASSVLSGTSYEQYF
-	TRBJ1-6	TRBV5-1	-	TGCGCCAGCAGCTTGGCTACATCTACACCCCTCCACTTT	CASSLATSTPLHF
TRBD1	TRBJ1-2	TRBV20-1	-	TGCAGTGCCTTTGACAGGGCGGGAGCGGGTGGCTACACCTTC	CSAFDRAGAGGYTF
-	TRBJ1-5	TRBV4-1	-	TGCGCCAGCAGCCAAGATGTTGTCGGGAGTGGGAGCAATCAGCCCCAGCATTTT	CASSQDVVGSGSNQPQHF
TRBD1	TRBJ2-7	TRBV2	-	TGTGCCAGCAGTGATGCAGGGGGCTACGAGCAGTACTTC	CASSDAGGYEQYF
-	TRBJ1-5	TRBV2	many	TGTGCCAGCAGTGTCACCGCCGTACCTAATCAGCCCCAGCATTTT	CASSVTAVPNQPQHF
-	TRBJ2-5	TRBV7-2	many	TGTGCCAGCAGTTCCCCGGTTCAAGAGACCCAGTACTTC	CASSSPVQETQYF
-	TRBJ2-5	TRBV3-1	-	TGTGCCAGCAGCCAAGTCCCCCACCAAGAGACCCAGTACTTC	CASSQVPHQETQYF
TRBD1	TRBJ1-4	TRBV2	few	TGTGCCAGCAGGACGACAGGGGGCGGGGAAAAACTGTTTTTT	CASRTTGGGEKLFF
-	TRBJ1-1	TRBV7-9	many	TGTGCCAGCAGCTTAGGACGCGGGAACACTGAAGCTTTCTTT	CASSLGRGNTEAFF
-	TRBJ1-2	TRBV29-1	many	TGCAGCACACTCCGGGACACAGCTAACTATGGCTACACCTTC	CSTLRDTANYGYTF
TRBD1	TRBJ2-7	TRBV20-1	-	TGCAGTGCGAAGGGACAGGGGCGTCATGGCTACGAGCAGTACTTC	CSAKGQGRHGYEQYF
-	TRBJ1-5	TRBV19	few	TGTGCCAGTAGTGTCCGGGGGCAGCCCCAGCATTTT	CASSVRGQPQHF
-	TRBJ1-4	TRBV24-1	-	TGTGCCACCAGTGATTCAGGGCAGCCAGCAACTAATGAAAAACTGTTTTTT	CATSDSGQPATNEKLFF
-	TRBJ2-2	TRBV5-1	few	TGCGCCAGCAGCTCTGGGCCGCGGGAGCTGTTTTTT	CASSSGPRELFF
-	TRBJ2-7	TRBV10-3	-	TGTGCCATCTCTGACAGGGACAGACTAGCCTACGAGCAGTACTTC	CAISDRDRLAYEQYF
TRBD1	TRBJ1-6	TRBV9	-	TGTGCCAGCAGCGTAGGGTCAGGGGGTGATAATTCACCCCTCCACTTT	CASSVGSGGDNSPLHF
-	TRBJ1-4	TRBV11-2	-	TGTGCCAGCAGTCCGCCAGCCGCTAATGAAAAACTGTTTTTT	CASSPPAANEKLFF
TRBD2	TRBJ2-3	TRBV24-1	-	TGTGCCACCAGTAGAGCCGGAGCGGGAGTAGCAGATACGCAGTATTTT	CATSRAGAGVADTQYF
-	TRBJ2-2	TRBV19	few	TGTGCCAGTAGTATCAGCGCGGCTAACACCGGGGAGCTGTTTTTT	CASSISAANTGELFF
-	TRBJ2-7	TRBV6-6	few	TGTGCCAGCCGGGCCAGGGGCTCCTACGAGCAGTACTTC	CASRARGSYEQYF
-	TRBJ2-6	TRBV15	once	TGTGCCACCAGCAGAGACGGTTACTCTGGGGCCAACGTCCTGACTTTC	CATSRDGYSGANVLTF
-	TRBJ2-6	TRBV19	-	TGTGCCAGTAGTATAGGGTCCGTCTCTGGGGCCAACGTCCTGACTTTC	CASSIGSVSGANVLTF
-	TRBJ1-1	TRBV5-1	-	TGCGCCAGCAGCCTTTTTTGGGGAGATAACACTGAAGCTTTCTTT	CASSLFWGDNTEAFF
TRBD1	TRBJ1-1	TRBV15	-	TGTGCCACCAGCGTTGATCCAGGGGGCATACGCACTGAAGCTTTCTTT	CATSVDPGGIRTEAFF
-	TRBJ1-5	TRBV2	-	TGTGCCAGCAAAGAAACTGGGGCTGGGCCCCAGCATTTT	CASKETGAGPQHF
-	TRBJ1-2	TRBV10-3	-	TGTGCCATCAAGGAGACAGCAGCCTACTATGGCTACACCTTC	CAIKETAAYYGYTF
TRBD1	TRBJ1-4	TRBV6-5	-	TGTGCCAGCAGTTACTCAATAGGGGGCAATGAAAAACTGTTTTTT	CASSYSIGGNEKLFF
-	TRBJ1-3	TRBV6-1	-	TGTGCCAGCAGCACCGGGACAAAGAACACCATATATTTT	CASSTGTKNTIYF
-	TRBJ2-5	TRBV7-9	-	TGTGCCAGCAGCTTAGCTCGGCACGAGACCCAGTACTTC	CASSLARHETQYF
-	TRBJ1-6	TRBV20-1	-	TGCAGTGCTAGTCTCGCGGGTCAGGGAAATTCACCCCTCCACTTT	CSASLAGQGNSPLHF
-	TRBJ1-1	TRBV20-1	few	TGCAGTGCTAGAGATCCGGGGGAGAACACTGAAGCTTTCTTT	CSARDPGENTEAFF
-	TRBJ1-2	TRBV7-9	few	TGTGCCAGCAGCACTCGGGACAATGACTTCTATGGCTACACCTTC	CASSTRDNDFYGYTF
TRBD2	TRBJ2-5	TRBV7-2	many	TGTGCCAGCAGGACAGCGGGGGCGGAGACCCAGTACTTC	CASRTAGAETQYF
TRBD2	TRBJ2-7	TRBV20-1	-	TGCAGTGCTAGCTCGACTAGCGGGGGTACTGGCTACGAGCAGTACTTC	CSASSTSGGTGYEQYF
-	TRBJ1-2	TRBV20-1	many	TGCAGTGCTAGAGATCCTAGGACCCTCAACACCTTC	CSARDPRTLNTF
TRBD1	TRBJ1-2	TRBV7-4	-	TGTGCCAGCAGACTTACAGGGGGCACTTACTATGGCTACACCTTC	CASRLTGGTYYGYTF
TRBD1	TRBJ1-1	TRBV6-1	-	TGTGCCAGCAGGGAACAGGGGATGGAGAACACTGAAGCTTTCTTT	CASREQGMENTEAFF
-	TRBJ2-5	TRBV30	-	TGTGCCTGGAACCGCTGGGGGCGAGAGACCCAGTACTTC	CAWNRWGRETQYF
-	TRBJ1-5	TRBV2	many	TGTGCCAGCAGGAGGGACCAAACACATAGCAATCAGCCCCAGCATTTT	CASRRDQTHSNQPQHF
-	TRBJ2-5	TRBV12-3/TRBV12-4	few	TGTGCCAGCAGCCGCCGGACGGCACAAGAGACCCAGTACTTC	CASSRRTAQETQYF
-	TRBJ1-2	TRBV7-8	many	TGTGCCAGCAGTCCGGACAGAGCTAACTATGGCTACACCTTC	CASSPDRANYGYTF
-	TRBJ1-2	TRBV20-1	many	TGCAGTGCTAGAGTTATACTCCGGGACACCAATGGCTACACCTTC	CSARVILRDTNGYTF
-	TRBJ2-5	TRBV3-1	-	TGTGCCAGCAGCCGAGGACTTTTAGGGGAGACCCAGTACTTC	CASSRGLLGETQYF
-	TRBJ1-4	TRBV20-1	-	TGCAGTGCAGGGGTGGCAACTAATGAAAAACTGTTTTTT	CSAGVATNEKLFF
-	TRBJ1-4	TRBV19	few	TGTGCCAGTAGTATAGGGCAAGGGGATGAAAAACTGTTTTTT	CASSIGQGDEKLFF
-	TRBJ2-7	TRBV12-3/TRBV12-4	-	TGTGCCAGCAGCCACGGACGGTACTCCTACGAGCAGTACTTC	CASSHGRYSYEQYF
-	TRBJ1-2	TRBV6-5	-	TGTGCCAGCAGGCCCCTCGACTCTGGCTACACCTTC	CASRPLDSGYTF
-	TRBJ1-2	TRBV7-3	-	TGTGCCAGCAGCTCCTTCGACGGAGGCTATGGCTACACCTTC	CASSSFDGGYGYTF
-	TRBJ1-6	TRBV20-1	few	TGCAGTGCTAGTGGTAGGGACGCATATAATTCACCCCTCCACTTT	CSASGRDAYNSPLHF
TRBD1	TRBJ2-7	TRBV7-3	few	TGTGCCAGCAGTCCCTTCCGGGACAGGGGGACCTACGAGCAGTACTTC	CASSPFRDRGTYEQYF
-	TRBJ2-2	TRBV2	many	TGTGCCAGCACGGCGGTAGCGGTGAACACCGGGGAGCTGTTTTTT	CASTAVAVNTGELFF
TRBD1	TRBJ1-4	TRBV2	-	TGTGCCAGCAGTGAGATTGGACAGGGGGGCGGTGAAAAACTGTTTTTT	CASSEIGQGGGEKLFF
TRBD1	TRBJ1-1	TRBV29-1	-	TGCAGCGTTGAAGGGACAGGGGGCGATTTCCGGACTGAAGCTTTCTTT	CSVEGTGGDFRTEAFF
TRBD1	TRBJ1-1	TRBV7-9	-	TGCGCCAGCAGCCAAGATTGGACAGGGCGGAACACTGAAGCTTTCTTT	CASSQDWTGRNTEAFF
TRBD1	TRBJ1-1	TRBV24-1	many	TGTGCCACCAGTGATCCCTCAGGGGGAGAAACTGAAGCTTTCTTT	CATSDPSGGETEAFF